Listed below are T cell receptor beta chains from one sample, sequenced in a study of control samples from healthy donors and cancer patients. Repertoires were generated with immunoSEQ multiplex PCR, while TCRdb's copy carries only in-frame clones and drops some. The data show roughly 120,000 clones, less than 95% seen once. Sequencing used blood. These receptors all come from a young man in good health. CDR3s include the opening cysteine and the closing phenylalanine or tryptophan. A D gene is named only where the DNA matches it firmly. Clone size, where shown, is once, few, many, or a class for clones that have expanded.

>TRBV4-3|.|TRBJ2-4|TRBD2
TGCGCCAGCAGCCAAGATCGGGGGGGAAACATTCAGTACTTC
CASSQDRGGNIQYF
>TRBV4-3|.|TRBJ1-5|TRBD1
TGCGCCAGCAGCCAAGTTGCCACAGGGGTTCAGCCCCAGCATTTT
CASSQVATGVQPQHF
>TRBV6-2/TRBV6-3|.|TRBJ1-2|.
TGTGCCAGCAGTGAGTGGAACTATGGCTACACCTTC
CASSEWNYGYTF
>TRBV28|.|TRBJ1-6|.
TGTGCCAGCAGTTCCCGCCGAACAGGCTATAATTCACCCCTCCACTTT
CASSSRRTGYNSPLHF
>TRBV3-1/TRBV3-2|.|TRBJ2-7|.
TGTGCCAGCAGCCAAGGGGCGGGGGCCGAGATCTCCTACGAGCAGTACTTC
CASSQGAGAEISYEQYF
>TRBV7-3|.|TRBJ2-3|TRBD1
TGTGCCAGCAGCTCACAGGGGGGTGCTAGCACAGATACGCAGTATTTT
CASSSQGGASTDTQYF
>TRBV28|few|TRBJ1-2|TRBD1
TGTGCCAGCAGTTCAGGGACAGGGGTATATGGCTACACCTTC
CASSSGTGVYGYTF
>TRBV29-1|.|TRBJ2-2|.
TGCAGCTTCATCGGGACTGTGAACACCGGGGAGCTGTTTTTT
CSFIGTVNTGELFF
>TRBV9|.|TRBJ2-3|TRBD1
TGTGCCAGCAGCTTCGGACAGGGGGCTGATCCAGATACGCAGTATTTT
CASSFGQGADPDTQYF
>TRBV11-2|.|TRBJ2-4|TRBD1
TGTGCCAGCAGCCACACCGGGACAGCCTCGGAAGTCAAAAACATTCAGTACTTC
CASSHTGTASEVKNIQYF
>TRBV7-9|.|TRBJ1-1|TRBD1
TGTGCCAGCAGGCCGGACAGGGGCACTGAAGCTTTCTTT
CASRPDRGTEAFF
>TRBV27|.|TRBJ1-2|TRBD1
TGTGCCAGCAGTGTAGCAGGGGGGATTTATGGCTACACCTTC
CASSVAGGIYGYTF
>TRBV6-5|.|TRBJ2-3|.
TGTGCCAGCAGTAGGACACAGCCAAGCACAGATACGCAGTATTTT
CASSRTQPSTDTQYF
>TRBV7-8|once|TRBJ1-2|.
TGTGCCAGCAGCCCGCCGGGGGTAAACTATGGCTACACCTTC
CASSPPGVNYGYTF
>TRBV4-1|.|TRBJ2-3|TRBD1
TGCGCCAGCAGCCAGCCTACGACAGGGTCTCGCGATACGCAGTATTTT
CASSQPTTGSRDTQYF
>TRBV2|.|TRBJ2-2|.
TGTGCCAGCAGTGATAGGCAAATGAACACCGGGGAGCTGTTTTTT
CASSDRQMNTGELFF
>TRBV30|.|TRBJ1-6|TRBD1
TGTGCCTGGAGTGTGGACAGGGGGCTACCCCTCCACTTT
CAWSVDRGLPLHF
>TRBV4-1|.|TRBJ2-1|.
TGCGCCAGCAGCCTAGGGGGTTATGAGCAGTTCTTC
CASSLGGYEQFF
>TRBV11-2|.|TRBJ1-2|.
TGTGCCAGCAGCCAGCCGGGATATGGTGGCTACACCTTC
CASSQPGYGGYTF
>TRBV7-2|.|TRBJ2-3|TRBD2
TGTGCCAGCAGCCTTAGCGGGGGGATCACAGATACGCAGTATTTT
CASSLSGGITDTQYF
>TRBV30|.|TRBJ1-5|TRBD1
TGTGCCTGGAGTTCGATACAGGGGGTTAGGCAGCCCCAGCATTTT
CAWSSIQGVRQPQHF
>TRBV28|.|TRBJ1-6|.
TGTGCCAGCAGTTCAGACCCCGGGGGGCCACATTCACCCCTCCACTTT
CASSSDPGGPHSPLHF
>TRBV5-3|.|TRBJ2-7|.
TGTGCCAGAAGCTTGTGTAGCAGTGGGCAGTACTTC
CARSLCSSGQYF
>TRBV6-2/TRBV6-3|.|TRBJ2-5|.
TGTGCCAGCAGTTATGCCGAGACCCAGTACTTC
CASSYAETQYF
>TRBV5-5|.|TRBJ1-4|.
TGTGCCAGCTACGGCCCGGGGCGAAATGAAAAACTGTTTTTT
CASYGPGRNEKLFF
>TRBV6-5|.|TRBJ2-2|.
TGTGCCAGCAGACAGTTGAACACCGGGGAGCTGTTTTTT
CASRQLNTGELFF
>TRBV9|.|TRBJ2-5|.
TGTGCCAGCAGCAAGTACCAAGAGACCCAGTACTTC
CASSKYQETQYF
>TRBV30|.|TRBJ1-1|TRBD1
TGTGCCTATAAACAGGGGCCCCATGACCGCATGAACACTGAAGCTTTCTTT
CAYKQGPHDRMNTEAFF
>TRBV27|once|TRBJ1-5|.
TGTGCCGGCAGCGGTACCTGGAGGGGTCAGCCCCAGCATTTT
CAGSGTWRGQPQHF
>TRBV29-1|.|TRBJ2-1|.
TGCAGCGCAGTGGGGGGCCCTAGCTCCTACAATGAGCAGTTCTTC
CSAVGGPSSYNEQFF
>TRBV18|.|TRBJ2-2|.
TGTGCCAGCTCACTACAAGGGAACACCGGGGAGCTGTTTTTT
CASSLQGNTGELFF
>TRBV27|.|TRBJ2-7|TRBD1
TGTGCCAGCAGTCCATATCAGGGGGCGGGGGAGCAGTACTTC
CASSPYQGAGEQYF
>TRBV4-1|.|TRBJ2-5|TRBD1
TGCGCCAGCAGCCCACGACAGGGGAGTTCAGAGACCCAGTACTTC
CASSPRQGSSETQYF
>TRBV2|.|TRBJ1-1|.
TGTGCCAGCAGTCCCCCGGGGGCGCGAACTGAAGCTTTCTTT
CASSPPGARTEAFF
>TRBV5-6|.|TRBJ1-1|.
TGTGCCAGCAGCTTGGGCGTGAACACTGAAGCTTTCTTT
CASSLGVNTEAFF
>TRBV11-3|.|TRBJ1-6|.
TGTGCCAGCAGCTTAGAGGGCGACTCCTATAATTCACCCCTCCACTTT
CASSLEGDSYNSPLHF
>TRBV7-2|.|TRBJ1-5|TRBD1
TGTGCCAGCAGCTTCAGACCCGGACAGGGCAATCAGCCCCAGCATTTT
CASSFRPGQGNQPQHF